Reported below is one T cell receptor (beta chain). J was trimmed by 1 base and V by 6 bases; bases with no gene match: 6. Germline V gene data show CDR1 as SGHRS and CDR2 as YFSETQ. The CDR3 totals 14 residues. Per the original methods: Estimation of nucleated cell counts was performed using reference gene primer amplification. Using immunoSEQ multiplex PCR, the repertoire was profiled, and TCRdb retains in-frame clones only, with some absent. The V and J calls and clone size come from that table; D and trimming were worked out from the DNA. Of 85,000 to 95,000 clones in the sample, about two thirds are singletons; the top ten hold approximately 15%. The sample comes from a study of blood T cell repertoires in COVID-19. Study details: Collection of acute and convalescent COVID-19 samples took place in the United States, Italy and Spain.

The chain employs TRBV5-1 and TRBJ1-2; 7 nucleotides line up with TRBD1. The specimen sequenced was peripheral blood. This receptor was taken from a woman of 80 years or more with acute or convalescent COVID-19. The CDR3 is CASTRDRVNYGYTF. The CDR3 DNA is TGCGCCAGCACCCGGGACAGAGTTAACTATGGCTACACCTTC.